The 12 T cell receptor beta chains listed next were all sequenced from one sample in a study of cytomegalovirus exposure and HLA in healthy donors. The PCR made use of 60 Vbeta and 13 Jbeta primers. Sequenced by immunoSEQ multiplex PCR; TCRdb stores in-frame clones only, minus some. The sample shows about 110,000 clones, roughly 83% of them seen only once. Sequenced: PBMCs. The receptors were gathered from a woman aged 18-29 years in good health and CMV-seropositive.

The chain has TRBV16 and TRBJ2-7; 9 bases line up with TRBD1. The V gene's germline CDR1 is KGHSY and CDR2 FQNENV. The CDR3 runs to 13 residues. V was clipped by 6 bases and J by 5 bases; unmatched bases: 5. The CDR3: CASRPGQGHEQYF. In DNA form, the CDR3 reads TGTGCCAGCAGACCGGGACAGGGCCACGAGCAGTACTTC.

CDR3 DNA sequence: TGTGCCAGCAGCTTATTGCGCGGGGGGAGCTACGAGCAGTACTTC. This gives the protein CASSLLRGGSYEQYF. This chain joins TRBV11-2 and TRBJ2-7; 8 bases agree with TRBD2. The CDR3 contains 15 residues. The ends lost 2 bases at V and 3 bases at J; junction bases unmatched: 6. CDR1 and CDR2 (germline): SGHAT, FQNNGV.

This clone was recorded once. This chain connects TRBV6-6 to TRBJ1-5; D is ambiguous. Per the germline V gene, CDR1 is MNHNY and CDR2 is SVGAGI (reference sequence). The CDR3 spans 16 residues. Trimming shortened V by 0 bases and J by 5 bases, and 14 bases separated the two germline ends. CDR3 coding DNA: TGTGCCAGCAGTTACTCTACGGGAAGAGACGATCAGCCCCAGCATTTT. Translated: CASSYSTGRDDQPQHF.

J is TRBJ2-1 and V is TRBV7-9, with TRBD2 matching 9 bases. V gave up 2 bases and J gave up 5 bases; unmatched junction bases: 7. Germline CDR1 is SEHNR and CDR2 is FQNEAQ (reference sequence). The CDR3 has 16 residues. The CDR3 protein is CASSLTGSGRHNEQFF. The DNA of the CDR3 is TGTGCCAGCAGCTTAACGGGGAGCGGGAGGCACAATGAGCAGTTCTTC.

The V gene is TRBV7-9, the J gene TRBJ1-2; 8 bases fit TRBD1. The CDR3 runs to 16 residues. The V segment lost 3 bases and the J segment 7 bases; nucleotides outside the gene matches: 13. Germline V gives CDR1 SEHNR, CDR2 FQNEAQ (reference sequence). CDR3 loop: CASSFEADRAIRGYTF. In DNA form, the CDR3 reads TGTGCCAGCAGCTTTGAAGCGGACAGGGCTATCCGTGGCTACACCTTC.

This clone was counted once. The chain has TRBV5-4 and TRBJ2-7; 11 bases are shared with TRBD2. V shed 9 bases, J shed 0 bases, and the junction held 5 bases outside the gene matches. This CDR3 comprises 14 residues. From germline, CDR1 is SGHNT and CDR2 YYREEE (reference sequence). CDR3 DNA sequence: TGTGCCACCGGGACTAGCGGAAGCTCCTACGAGCAGTACTTC. Protein product: CATGTSGSSYEQYF.

The chain combines TRBV9 with TRBJ1-4, with D possibly TRBD1 on 6 matching bases. Trimming stripped 0 bases from V and 13 bases from J, with 19 bases between. CDR1 is SGDLS, CDR2 YYNGEE, per germline. The CDR3 contains 15 residues. The CDR3 DNA reads as TGTGCCAGCAGCGTAGGGTCAGGGGCCCGAGACGGACTGTTTTTT. Translating gives CASSVGSGARDGLFF.

This clone appeared a single time. The rearrangement links TRBV7-9 to TRBJ2-3, with 13 bases matching TRBD2. This CDR3 region has 15 residues. From germline, CDR1 is SEHNR and CDR2 FQNEAQ (reference sequence). The V and J ends lost 5 bases and 4 bases, in that order; junction bases with no gene match: 3. CDR3 nucleotide sequence: TGTGCCAGCAGCCCGGGACTAGCGGGACCAGATACGCAGTATTTT. Residues: CASSPGLAGPDTQYF.

The genes are TRBV5-1 and TRBJ2-3; 10 bases line up with TRBD2. The J segment lost 3 bases and the V segment lost 0 bases, leaving 7 bases of the junction unmatched. Per the germline V gene, CDR1 is SGHRS and CDR2 is YFSETQ. CDR3 length: 17 residues. CDR3 nucleotides: TGCGCCAGCAGCTTGGCCCTAGCGGGAGTCAGAACAGATACGCAGTATTTT. Translation gives CASSLALAGVRTDTQYF.

The chain combines TRBV5-4 with TRBJ2-5; 13 positions agree with TRBD2. Unmatched junction bases numbered 6, after V lost 2 bases and J lost 5 bases. The CDR3 consists of 16 residues. From germline, CDR1 is SGHNT and CDR2 YYREEE (reference sequence). The CDR3 coding sequence is TGTGCCAGCAGCTTAGCAGGACTAGCGGGAGTCGAGACCCAGTACTTC. Protein product: CASSLAGLAGVETQYF.

The chain combines TRBV5-4 with TRBJ2-1; TRBD2 aligns across 7 bases. Germline V gene lookup returns CDR1 SGHNT and CDR2 YYREEE (reference sequence). The ends lost 5 bases at V and 5 bases at J; junction bases unmatched: 7. There are 14 residues in the CDR3. The CDR3 loop reads CASRYTSANNEQFF. The CDR3 DNA reads as TGTGCCAGCAGATATACTAGCGCAAACAATGAGCAGTTCTTC.

A note on this clone: Sequence at one end of the junction differs from germline and may be a read error. J is TRBJ2-2 and V is TRBV13; possible D gene TRBD1, 5 bases. The V gene's germline CDR1 is PRHDT and CDR2 FYEKMQ (reference sequence). The CDR3 is 13 amino acids. For the CDR3, the DNA is TGTGCCAGCAGCCTAGGGGCGGTCGGGGAGCTGTTTTTT. It codes for CASSLGAVGELFF. Full variable domain (remainder filled in from reference TRBV13 and TRBJ2-2): AAGVIQSPRHLIKEKRETATLKCYPIPRHDTVYWYQQGPGQDPQFLISFYEKMQSDKGSIPDRFSAQQFSDYHSELNMSSLELGDSALYFCASSLGAVGELFFGEGSRLTVL.